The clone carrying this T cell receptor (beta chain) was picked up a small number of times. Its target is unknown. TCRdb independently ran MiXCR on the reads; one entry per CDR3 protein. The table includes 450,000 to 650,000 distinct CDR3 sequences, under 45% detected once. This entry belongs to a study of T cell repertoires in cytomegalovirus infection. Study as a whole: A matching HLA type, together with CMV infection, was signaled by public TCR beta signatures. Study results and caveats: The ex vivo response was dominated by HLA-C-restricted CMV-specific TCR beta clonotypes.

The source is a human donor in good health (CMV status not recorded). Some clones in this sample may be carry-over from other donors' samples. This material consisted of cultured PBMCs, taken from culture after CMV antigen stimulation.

The CDR3 DNA follows: TGTGCCAGCACCCACCTAGGGGGGACTAGCGGGATCTACGAGCAGTACTTC. Encoded protein: CASTHLGGTSGIYEQYF. This chain links TRBV6-5 with TRBJ2-7; 13 bases fit TRBD2. CDR1 is MNHEY and CDR2 is SVGAGI in the germline V gene. V lost 7 bases to trimming and J lost 3 bases; unmatched junction nucleotides: 12. The CDR3 extends over 17 amino acids.